Listed here is a single T cell receptor (beta chain). Its antigen is still unknown. CDR3 length equals 13 residues. Between the trimmed V and J ends, which lost 7 bases and 5 bases, there was a span of 14 bases. The germline gives CDR1 SNHLY, CDR2 FYNNEI. These data are taken from a study of identical twins. Study outcomes and limitations: Fewer insertions were carried by abundant cord blood beta clonotypes, but none was seen in memory repertoires.

TCRdb itself ran the 5' RACE reads through MiXCR, one entry per CDR3 protein. The repertoire includes about 890,000 distinct CDR3 sequences, approximately 13% of them detected once, and around 1.5% sits in the top ten. These data were also reused for a study on yellow fever vaccine responses in identical twins.

Sequenced sample: PBMCs. The chain carries TRBV2 and TRBJ2-5, with a possible D match to TRBD2 (5 bases). The TCR comes from a woman younger than 30 in good health. CDR3 coding DNA: TGTGCCAGCACTCCGGAGGTTTTGGAGACCCAGTACTTC. Its translation is CASTPEVLETQYF.